The clone carrying this TCR beta chain has only one observation. TCRdb's copy holds only in-frame clones and misses some; the assay was immunoSEQ multiplex PCR. The sample consists of around 60,000 clones, around four fifths of them appearing once. These data come from a study of neoadjuvant anti-PD-1 for oral cavity cancer. These newly diagnosed stage II-IVA oral cavity squamous cell carcinoma patients had no prior systemic or radiation treatment. PBMCs were not maintained or expanded in culture before analysis. Germline V gene lookup returns CDR1 GTSNPN and CDR2 SVGIG (reference sequence). The CDR3 is 15 amino acids. V was clipped by 5 bases and J by 0 bases, with 14 bases between them.

The material was PBMCs, obtained before nivolumab (anti-PD-1) treatment. This rearrangement joins TRBV30 to TRBJ1-3; D gene ambiguous. The TCR comes from a person aged 35-79 years with oral cavity squamous cell carcinoma. The CDR3 DNA is TGTGCCTGGTTATATCGGGAGATCTCTGGAAACACCATATATTTT. This sequence encodes CAWLYREISGNTIYF.